The sequence of this TCR beta chain was determined in a study of cytotoxic CD8 clonotypes in ibrutinib-treated CLL. As for the study in general: After a median of about 70 months, approximately 15 patients stayed remitted and approximately 12 progressed; responses had been partial in about 24 and complete in 2.

Study-wide points: Contraction or stability on treatment characterized the public clonotypes, which were uncommon.

The V end was cut by 2 bases, the J end by 6 bases, with 1 base between. Per the germline V gene, CDR1 is DFQATT and CDR2 is SNEGSKA (reference sequence). This CDR3 has 10 amino acids. This clone was observed a few times. Its antigen is not known. Sequenced by immunoSEQ multiplex PCR; TCRdb stores in-frame clones only, minus some. The sample yields fewer than 400,000 clones, approximately 67% seen once. Material: PBMCs, obtained after 36 months of ibrutinib treatment. This chain joins TRBV20-1 and TRBJ2-2; D gene uncertain. The receptor comes from a human donor with chronic lymphocytic leukemia. CDR3 in amino acids: CSARSGELFF. In nucleotides, the CDR3 is TGCAGTGCTAGATCCGGGGAGCTGTTTTTT.